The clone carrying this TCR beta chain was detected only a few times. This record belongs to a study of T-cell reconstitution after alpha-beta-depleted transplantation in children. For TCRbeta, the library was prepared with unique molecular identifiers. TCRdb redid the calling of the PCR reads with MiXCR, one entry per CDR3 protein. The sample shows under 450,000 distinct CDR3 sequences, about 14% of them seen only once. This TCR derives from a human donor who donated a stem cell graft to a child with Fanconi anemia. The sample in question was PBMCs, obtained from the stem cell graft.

The CDR3 DNA reads TGTGCCTGGAGTCCACAGGACAGAGAAGAGACCCAGTACTTC. Protein product: CAWSPQDREETQYF. The chain combines TRBV30 with TRBJ2-5, with D maybe TRBD1 (6 bases). The CDR3 covers 14 residues. Trimming stripped 2 bases from V and 3 bases from J, with 13 bases between. Germline V lookup: CDR1 GTSNPN, CDR2 SVGIG (reference sequence).